This T cell receptor (beta chain) stems from a study of blood T cell repertoires in COVID-19. This clone turned up a few times. The method was immunoSEQ multiplex PCR; TCRdb's version includes in-frame clones alone and lacks a portion of them. Here the sample spans roughly 160,000 clones, approximately 82% being singletons. The germline CDR1 and CDR2 sequences are SGHRS and YFSETQ. The CDR3 spans 18 residues. V was pared by 0 bases and J by 3 bases, with 6 bases of the junction left unmatched. This chain joins TRBV5-1 and TRBJ2-2; TRBD2 agrees at 12 bases. The clonotype originates from a woman in her seventies who had recovered from COVID-19. The sequenced sample consisted of peripheral blood. DNA for the CDR3: TGCGCCAGCAGCTTGGTCCCTAGCGGGAGGGCCGACACCGGGGAGCTGTTTTTT. Translation: CASSLVPSGRADTGELFF.